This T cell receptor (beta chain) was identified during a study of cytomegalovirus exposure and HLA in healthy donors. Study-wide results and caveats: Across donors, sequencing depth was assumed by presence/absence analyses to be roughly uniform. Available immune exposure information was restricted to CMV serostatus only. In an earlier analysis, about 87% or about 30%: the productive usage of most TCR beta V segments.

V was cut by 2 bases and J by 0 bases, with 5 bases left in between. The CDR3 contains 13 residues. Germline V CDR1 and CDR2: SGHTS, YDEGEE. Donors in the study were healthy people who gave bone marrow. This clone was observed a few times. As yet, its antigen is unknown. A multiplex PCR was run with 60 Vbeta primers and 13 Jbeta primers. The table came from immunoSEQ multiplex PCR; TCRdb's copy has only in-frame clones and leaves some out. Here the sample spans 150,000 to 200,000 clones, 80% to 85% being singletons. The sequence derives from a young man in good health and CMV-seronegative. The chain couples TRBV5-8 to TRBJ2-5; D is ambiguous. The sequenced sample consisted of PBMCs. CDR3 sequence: CASSFLYQETQYF. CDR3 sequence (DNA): TGTGCCAGCAGCTTCTTGTACCAAGAGACCCAGTACTTC.